The clone carrying this TCR beta chain has more than one count but fewer than ten. Its specificity is not known. This sample is part of a study of post-analysis software for immune sequencing data. Overall study results and limits: TRBV5-6, TRBV5-1 and TRBV20-1 were among five TRBV segments more frequent in patients than controls.

cDNA libraries of TCR beta carried unique molecular identifiers. TCRdb re-derived calls from the PCR reads in MiXCR, one entry per CDR3 protein. The sample lists 820,000 or so distinct CDR3 sequences; about 53% were seen once. Germline values: CDR1 SGHTA, CDR2 FQGTGA. The CDR3 has 16 amino acids. The germline V and J ends were trimmed by 4 bases and 1 base, with 11 bases remaining between them. The rearrangement joins TRBV7-3 to TRBJ2-6, with D possibly matching TRBD1 (5 bases). The sequence derives from a girl between 10 and 17 years old with multiple sclerosis. The sequenced material came from blood. The CDR3 sequence is CASSWITGSGANVLTF. The CDR3 nucleotides read TGTGCCAGCAGCTGGATAACAGGATCTGGGGCCAACGTCCTGACTTTC. The full variable domain, its missing parts supplied by reference TRBV7-3 and TRBJ2-6, is GAGVSQTPSNKVTEKGKYVELRCDPISGHTALYWYRQSLGQGPEFLIYFQGTGAADDSGLPNDRFFAVRPEGSVSTLKIQRTERGDSAVYLCASSWITGSGANVLTFGAGSRLTVL.